Sequencing of this T cell receptor beta chain was carried out in a study of T cell responses to AZD1222 COVID-19 vaccine. Findings and limits, study-wide: Spike-spanning, vaccine-associated CD4 TCRs were dominant at 160-218 and 743-854. It was only a handful of AZD1222 recipients who were seropositive at baseline.

Notes on this clone: Its antigen is unknown.

Second-dose recipients at about 4 or about 12 weeks were treated as one pooled group. Trimming cost V 7 bases and J 6 bases; bases outside gene matches: 6. This CDR3 comprises 12 residues. Per germline, CDR1 SQVTM and CDR2 ANQGSEA. Assay: immunoSEQ multiplex PCR; the TCRdb copy retains only in-frame clones and omits some. Found here are about 77,000 clones, more than 90% of them singletons; the top ten hold more than 4.5%. V is TRBV29-1 and J is TRBJ2-7; 10 bases fit TRBD1. This TCR derives from an adult who received the AZD1222 COVID-19 vaccine. The material sequenced was peripheral blood, taken 28 days after the second AZD1222 dose. CDR3: CSGRQGAGEQYF. In DNA form, the CDR3 reads TGCAGCGGAAGACAGGGGGCCGGCGAGCAGTACTTC.